The entry below gives a single T cell receptor (beta chain) sequence along with its context. Germline loops: CDR1 SGHRS, CDR2 YFSETQ. With 0 bases clipped from V and 7 bases from J, the junction kept 7 bases outside the gene matches. The CDR3 has 16 amino acids. The sample belongs to a study of blood T cell repertoires in COVID-19. Across the study: Sites across the United States, Italy and Spain contributed samples from acute and convalescent COVID-19. T cells, B-cell-depleted T cells, or PBMCs supplied cDNA or gDNA.

The authors' processing: From reference gene primer amplification, estimates of nucleated cell counts were derived. Generated by immunoSEQ multiplex PCR, the TCRdb table keeps only in-frame clones and is missing some. The V and J calls and the clone size are those of that table, but D and trimming were determined from the DNA. In the table there are around 100,000 clones, around 87% of which are singletons. The chain has TRBV5-1 and TRBJ1-6, with 7 bases aligning to TRBD1. Source material: peripheral blood. This receptor was identified in a human donor in a cohort sampled during active COVID-19. Here the CDR3 DNA reads TGCGCCAGCAGCTTGGCAGGGGGAGGTGGCAATTCACCCCTCCACTTT. Amino acids: CASSLAGGGGNSPLHF. Supplemented by reference TRBV5-1 and TRBJ1-6, the full variable domain reads KAGVTQTPRYLIKTRGQQVTLSCSPISGHRSVSWYQQTPGQGLQFLFEYFSETQRNKGNFPGRFSGRQFSNSRSEMNVSTLELGDSALYLCASSLAGGGGNSPLHFGNGTRLTVT.